These 18 T cell receptor beta chains originate from one sample sequenced in a study of OX40 agonist ivuxolimab in advanced cancers. Produced via immunoSEQ multiplex PCR; TCRdb's table is partial and in-frame only. The table has under 20,000 clones, approximately 80% seen once; the top ten hold 40% to 55%. Source: CD4+ or CD8+ T cells sorted from blood, taken in a trial of the OX40 agonist ivuxolimab. The origin of the receptors is an adult with an advanced solid tumor such as melanoma, head and neck, liver or kidney cancer.

The chain has TRBV2 and TRBJ2-3, with 8 bases aligning to TRBD2. This CDR3 has 14 residues. Germline values: CDR1 SNHLY, CDR2 FYNNEI. V was clipped by 3 bases and J by 5 bases; unmatched bases: 4. The CDR3 DNA is TGTGCCAGCAGTGATGCGGGAGGCGGAGATACGCAGTATTTT. This sequence encodes CASSDAGGGDTQYF. The variable domain in full, completed from reference TRBV2 and TRBJ2-3, reads EPEVTQTPSHQVTQMGQEVILRCVPISNHLYFYWYRQILGQKVEFLVSFYNNEISEKSEIFDDQFSVERPDGSNFTLKIRSTKLEDSAMYFCASSDAGGGDTQYFGPGTRLTVL.

This chain uses TRBV27 with TRBJ2-1; 10 nucleotides line up with TRBD2. The CDR3 length is 16 residues. Trimming cost V 8 bases and J 5 bases; bases outside gene matches: 12. CDR1 is MNHEY and CDR2 is SMNVEV in the germline V gene (reference sequence). The DNA for the CDR3 is TGTGCCAGCGGACCTAGCGGGAGTAATCGACACAATGAGCAGTTCTTC. It yields the protein CASGPSGSNRHNEQFF.

V and J are TRBV27 and TRBJ2-7; D might be TRBD2 (6 bases). CDR1 MNHEY and CDR2 SMNVEV come from the germline V gene (reference sequence). The V end lost 2 bases, the J end lost 6 bases, and 11 bases lay between the germline ends. The CDR3 totals 13 residues. The CDR3 DNA follows: TGTGCCAGCAGTTTACACGGGAGATCCGAGCAGTACTTC. Protein: CASSLHGRSEQYF.

In this sample, this clone turned up a few times. The genes are TRBV5-1 and TRBJ1-2; D is undetermined. This CDR3 spans 16 amino acids. V was cut by 0 bases and J by 3 bases, with 15 bases left in between. Germline CDR1 is SGHRS and CDR2 is YFSETQ. The DNA for the CDR3 is TGCGCCAGCAGCTTGGACGGAATGGAGGGATACTATGGCTACACCTTC. Amino acids: CASSLDGMEGYYGYTF.

V is TRBV5-6 and J is TRBJ2-3, with 10 positions matching TRBD1. V lost 2 bases to trimming and J lost 0 bases; unmatched junction nucleotides: 3. This CDR3 has 16 residues. Per germline, CDR1 SGHDT and CDR2 YYEEEE. The chain's CDR3 is CASSFGTGVSTDTQYF. The DNA for the CDR3 is TGTGCCAGCAGCTTCGGGACAGGGGTGAGCACAGATACGCAGTATTTT.

The chain links TRBV5-5 to TRBJ2-7, with 7 bases lining up with TRBD1. Germline V lookup: CDR1 SGHKS, CDR2 YYEKEE (reference sequence). The CDR3 extends over 15 amino acids. After removal of 0 bases from V and 4 bases from J, the junction contained 7 bases not matched to a gene. The CDR3 spells CASSLGGTVGYEQYF. The CDR3 DNA reads as TGTGCCAGCAGCTTGGGGGGGACAGTAGGGTACGAGCAGTACTTC.

The chain uses TRBV27 and TRBJ2-7, with 8 bases lining up with TRBD2. Germline V gives CDR1 MNHEY, CDR2 SMNVEV (reference sequence). Trimming removed 4 bases from V and 6 bases from J; junction bases left unmatched: 11. This CDR3 comprises 15 residues. The CDR3 here is CASSWAGGRRSEQYF. The CDR3 bases are TGTGCCAGCAGTTGGGCGGGGGGCCGCCGAAGCGAGCAGTACTTC.

The chain has TRBV9 and TRBJ2-3, with 11 nucleotides matching TRBD2. Germline lookup yields CDR1 SGDLS and CDR2 YYNGEE. The CDR3 spans 15 residues. With 7 bases clipped from V and 1 base from J, the junction kept 5 bases outside the gene matches. CDR3 in DNA: TGTGCCAGCGAAGAGGGACTAGCGGGCACAGATACGCAGTATTTT. Protein product: CASEEGLAGTDTQYF.

Regarding this clone: The sample contains more than one DNA sequence encoding this CDR3. The rearrangement links TRBV4-3 to TRBJ2-1; 9 bases agree with TRBD1. The J segment lost 1 base and the V segment lost 3 bases, leaving 1 base of the junction unmatched. CDR3 length equals 15 residues. The germline V gene has CDR1 LGHNA and CDR2 YSLEER. In nucleotides, the CDR3 is TGCGCCAGCAGCCAGGACAGGGGTTCCTACAATGAGCAGTTCTTC. Its translation is CASSQDRGSYNEQFF.

The CDR3 DNA sequence: TGTGCCAGCACCTACCGTCCGCCTGAGCAGTTCTTC. Its translation is CASTYRPPEQFF. This rearrangement joins TRBV7-2 to TRBJ2-1; D remains ambiguous. The germline gives CDR1 SGHTA, CDR2 FQGNSA. The V gene lost 7 bases and the J gene lost 9 bases, with 13 bases spanning the gap. This CDR3 is built from 12 residues.

The chain employs TRBV11-2 and TRBJ2-1; 10 positions match TRBD2. The length of the CDR3 is 16 residues. Germline CDR1 SGHAT, CDR2 FQNNGV. J lost 3 bases, V lost 4 bases, and 6 bases had no gene match. CDR3 in DNA: TGTGCCAGCAGCTCCGCCCTAGCGGGGGACTACAATGAGCAGTTCTTC. Translation: CASSSALAGDYNEQFF.

The chain is built from TRBV5-1 and TRBJ1-4; 8 bases align to TRBD1. V dropped 4 bases and J dropped 12; count of bases not matched to a gene: 5. The germline CDR1 and CDR2 sequences are SGHRS and YFSETQ. CDR3 length: 12 amino acids. In DNA, the CDR3 is TGCGCCAGCAGCCAAGACAGGGGAGAACTGTTTTTT. Its protein product is CASSQDRGELFF.

The chain couples TRBV15 to TRBJ2-7; 7 bases are shared with TRBD2. V lost 1 base to trimming and J lost 4 bases; unmatched junction nucleotides: 4. This CDR3 spans 14 amino acids. Germline V gives CDR1 LNHNV, CDR2 YYDKDF (reference sequence). The CDR3 protein is CATSRGGGRYEQYF. Here the CDR3 DNA reads TGTGCCACCAGCAGAGGGGGGGGAAGGTACGAGCAGTACTTC.

The gene calls are TRBV7-9 and TRBJ2-7; D might be TRBD1 or TRBD2, each matching 5 bases. CDR1 is SEHNR, CDR2 FQNEAQ, per germline (reference sequence). The CDR3 runs 15 residues. V was pared by 5 bases and J by 4 bases, with 18 bases between. The CDR3 DNA reads as TGTGCCAGCAGCGTGGGGCGTCCGCCGGGGTACGAGCAGTACTTC. Residues: CASSVGRPPGYEQYF.

The chain recombines TRBV29-1 with TRBJ1-4; no firm D call. Trimming shortened V by 6 bases and J by 7 bases, and 12 bases separated the two germline ends. This CDR3 is 12 amino acids long. In germline, CDR1 is SQVTM, CDR2 ANQGSEA. The CDR3 region is CSVGKGGEKLFF. CDR3 DNA sequence: TGCAGCGTGGGGAAGGGAGGTGAAAAACTGTTTTTT.

This chain joins TRBV29-1 and TRBJ2-3, with 8 bases matching TRBD2. Germline CDR1 reads SQVTM; CDR2 reads ANQGSEA. The CDR3 loop spans 15 amino acids. The V gene end was trimmed by 5 bases and the J gene end by 4 bases; junction bases not matched to a gene: 11. The CDR3 is CSVSLTAGGADTQYF. The CDR3 region has the DNA TGCAGCGTTTCCCTGACGGCGGGAGGTGCAGATACGCAGTATTTT.

The chain uses TRBV5-1 and TRBJ2-7; 13 positions agree with TRBD2. The germline CDR1 and CDR2 sequences are SGHRS and YFSETQ. The V and J ends lost 4 bases and 4 bases, in that order; junction bases with no gene match: 5. This CDR3 is built from 15 residues. CDR3 sequence (DNA): TGCGCCAGCAGCCAAGGACTAGCGGGAGAGTACGAGCAGTACTTC. Amino acid sequence: CASSQGLAGEYEQYF.

This chain uses TRBV28 with TRBJ1-1, with D possibly TRBD1 on 5 matching bases. From germline, CDR1 is MDHEN and CDR2 SYDVKM. The CDR3 spans 12 residues. V lost 5 bases and J 4 bases, leaving 8 bases between the germline ends. This chain's CDR3 is CASSVGTTEAFF. DNA for the CDR3: TGTGCCAGCAGTGTAGGGACCACTGAAGCTTTCTTT.